This TCR beta chain was captured by sequencing in a study of T cells after yellow fever vaccination (dated by TCRdb to between 2018 and 2021). Concerning the study at large: Libraries from fractions with low cell numbers were prepared with the SMART-Seq v4 Ultra Low Input RNA kit. Bulk TCR alpha and beta repertoires were sequenced longitudinally to track T-cell clones before and after primary and booster YFV17D yellow fever vaccination. The cohort comprised two healthy male donors, one aged 18 to 29 and one aged 30 to 40 years. Blood was drawn at multiple timepoints before and after primary and secondary immunization, with bulk PBMC replicates and cell subsets isolated.

What the study reported, not specific to this receptor: Computational filtering was required because FACS-sorted repertoires could contain abundant contaminating clonotypes from the bulk population. After the booster, most clones that had expanded after primary vaccination were detected again (roughly 95% of CD4 and under 90% of CD8), suggesting broad maintenance of memory. Only a couple of donors were included in the study, so the extent to which the findings can be generalized is limited. A small share of clonotypes occurred in both CD4 and CD8 compartments, likely arising from convergent recombination. Compared with the primary T-cell response, the secondary T-cell response was faster but weaker, reaching its peak on day 5 rather than on day 15.

The treatment or condition label, read with the paper, signifies: live attenuated yellow fever vaccine strain. A standard Ficoll-Paque protocol was used to isolate PBMCs from peripheral blood. Dynabeads CD4 and CD8 positive selection kits were used to isolate CD4 and CD8 T-cell fractions. RNA was extracted with TriZol from bulk PBMCs, CD4 and CD8 fractions, and dextramer-positive and dextramer-negative fractions. On this clonotype: Its antigen remains unidentified. One base away there is no much larger clone; base qualities are not given.

The sequencing machine was an Illumina NovaSeq 6000. Synthesis of TCR cDNA relied on 5'RACE template switching, a step that introduced a universal primer site along with unique molecular identifiers. cDNA synthesis was primed from both the TCR alpha and TCR beta constant segments. Libraries were amplified in two PCR steps, with sample barcodes and sequencing adapters added in the second step. Sequencing of libraries was performed on Illumina HiSeq 2500 (2x100 bp) or NovaSeq (2x150 bp). Concerning the study's data processing: Demultiplexing of reads and collapsing into UMI consensus sequences were performed with MIGEC, and V(D)J alignment was carried out with MiXCR. Vaccine-responding clonotypes were identified with edgeR using replicate PBMC samples, with FDR below 0.01 and a log2 fold change above 5 up to day 15 being required. Each bulk clonotype received a CD4 or CD8 identity based on whether the sequenced CD4 or CD8 repertoire contained that clonotype at higher abundance. TCRdb passed the public sequencing reads through fastp at Q25 and MiXCR, retaining productive beta sequences. Each CDR3 protein appears once, grouped with its most common genes and DNA. TCRdb, rather than the study authors, made the V and J calls. Recorded for this sample are approximately 300,000 distinct CDR3 sequences; approximately 11% of them occurred a single time. Of the sample, around 3.2% falls within the top ten clones.

From cysteine to phenylalanine, the CDR3 is 12 amino acids long. Only the CDR3 portion is preserved as DNA: 36 bases, with reading frame beginning at the first base. Based on the germline V gene, the CDR1 and CDR2 sequences are SQVTM and ANQGSEA. V loses 4 bases, J loses 1 base, and the germline ends lie 7 bases apart. This specimen consisted of CD4+ T cells sorted from PBMCs, obtained 45 days after the yellow fever booster vaccination. This TCR came from a man between 18 and 35 years old who received the YFV17D yellow fever vaccine. This chain is built from TRBV29-1 and TRBJ1-1; no D gene can be assigned with confidence. The CDR3 sequence is CSVGLRNTEAFF. The sequence in DNA is TGCAGCGTTGGATTACGGAACACTGAAGCTTTCTTT.